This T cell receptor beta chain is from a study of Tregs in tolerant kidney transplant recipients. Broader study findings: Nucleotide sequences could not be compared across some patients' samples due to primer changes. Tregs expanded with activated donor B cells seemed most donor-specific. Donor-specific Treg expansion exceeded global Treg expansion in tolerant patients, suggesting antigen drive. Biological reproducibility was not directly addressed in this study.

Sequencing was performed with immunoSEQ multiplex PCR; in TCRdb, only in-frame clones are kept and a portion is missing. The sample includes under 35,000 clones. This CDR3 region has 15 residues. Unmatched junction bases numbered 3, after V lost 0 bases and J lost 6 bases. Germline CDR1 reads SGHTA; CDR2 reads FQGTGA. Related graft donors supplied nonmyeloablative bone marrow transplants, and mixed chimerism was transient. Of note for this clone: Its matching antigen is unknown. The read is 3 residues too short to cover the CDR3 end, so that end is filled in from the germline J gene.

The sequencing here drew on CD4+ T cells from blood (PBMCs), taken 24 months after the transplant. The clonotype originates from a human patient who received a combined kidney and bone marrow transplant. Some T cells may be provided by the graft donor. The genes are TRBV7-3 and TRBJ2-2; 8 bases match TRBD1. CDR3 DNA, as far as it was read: TGTGCCAGCAGCTTAACGGGACAGGTTTCCGGGGAG. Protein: CASSLTGQVSGE. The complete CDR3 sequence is CASSLTGQVSGELFF.